Given below is one T cell receptor beta chain in context. The germline V and J ends were trimmed by 3 bases and 2 bases, with 8 bases remaining between them. Germline CDR1 SGHRS, CDR2 YFSETQ. CDR3 length equals 13 residues. This sample is drawn from a study of blood T cell repertoires in COVID-19. Whole-study context: From the United States, Italy and Spain came samples of acute and convalescent COVID-19. The analysed material was cDNA or gDNA that came from T cells, B-cell-depleted T cells, or PBMCs.

Authors' analysis steps: Nucleated cell counts were estimated from reference gene primer amplification. TCRdb keeps only in-frame clones here, not all; method: immunoSEQ multiplex PCR. The DNA was the basis for D and trimming; V, J and clone size are from that table. This table holds 85,000 to 95,000 clones, around 89% found once. The sequenced material came from peripheral blood. The chain joins TRBV5-1 to TRBJ1-2; D is unclear. The sequence was obtained from a man in his sixties with acute or convalescent COVID-19. CDR3 coding DNA: TGCGCCAGCAGCTATTTCCCAAACTATGGCTACACCTTC. Translation: CASSYFPNYGYTF.